This T cell receptor (beta chain) was sequenced in a study of PD-L1 blockade in urothelial cancer (dated by TCRdb to 2017 to 2019). For context, the study as a whole: All patients started therapy around 2014 and received atezolizumab 1,200 mg intravenously every 3 weeks. About nine tenths of the roughly 29 patients were males with bladder-origin urothelial cancer, and about 65% of the roughly 29 reported a prior smoking history. Patients had an ECOG performance status of 0 or 1 and had received between 0 and 3 prior chemotherapy regimens. Blood samples were analyzed 3 weeks after the start of treatment (second dose) and 6 weeks after the start of treatment. Blood samples gave a median of around 130,000 T cells and approximately 85,000 unique TCRs, with a median clonality of approximately 0.08. The study was an exploratory multi-omic analysis of somatic, immune and clinical correlates of response to PD-L1 blockade with atezolizumab in urothelial cancer. TCR sequencing covered pretreatment tumor samples and matched, serially collected peripheral blood taken before and after atezolizumab treatment. Durable clinical benefit was defined as a progression-free survival longer than 6 months, and TCR features were additionally tested against progression-free survival and overall survival. In the same patients, pretreatment tumors underwent whole exome sequencing and RNA sequencing in addition to TCR sequencing. Several patients achieved durable clinical benefit and 20 did not. Some 30 patients had pretreatment blood TCR-seq, around 25 had at least one posttreatment blood collection, and around 25 had tumor TCR-seq. General conclusions and limits of the study: Because of the small sample size (n ≈ 31) and the many exploratory analyses performed, the results are intended to be regarded as hypothesis-generating. Among patients with durable benefit, tumor-associated TCR clones showed greater expansion in peripheral blood 3 weeks after treatment started (n ≈ 23, p = 0.022). Improved progression-free and overall survival was associated with having pretreatment peripheral blood TCR clonality below the median.

Synthetic TCR analog templates were spiked into each PCR to estimate absolute template abundance from read counts. The immunoSEQ assay used bias-controlled V and J gene primers to amplify TCRbeta CDR3 regions from genomic DNA. Rearranged TCRbeta segments were sequenced at approximately 20X coverage. Per the authors' processing: Clustering was used to correct sequencing errors, and CDR3s were annotated against IMGT to assign V, D and J genes. Only productive TCRbeta rearrangements were used in downstream analyses, excluding out-of-frame or stop-codon sequences. Clonality was calculated as one minus the Shannon entropy normalized by the log of the number of unique productive sequences. Fisher's exact test with Benjamini-Hochberg correction, using a cutoff of adjusted p below 0.01, was how clones that differed between time points or between blood and tumor were identified. The clones in this table, taken by TCRdb from immuneACCESS, are in-frame only. Not every clone is retained; where verified, under half of the shortfall comes from an unresolved V gene, and the cause of the rest is unknown. That table furnishes V, J and clone size, whereas the DNA furnished D and trimming. For this sample there are more than 55,000 clones; about 86% appear just once. Of the sample, roughly 2.8% is held by the ten largest clones.

The cohort included roughly 30 patients with locally advanced or metastatic urothelial carcinoma who were treated at Memorial Sloan Kettering on a trial protocol. Peripheral blood mononuclear cells were collected pretreatment and during treatment, with between 1 and 8 total time points per patient. The Qiagen DNeasy Blood extraction kit was used to purify genomic DNA from total PBMCs and tumor samples. Collected pretreatment and during treatment, PBMCs were isolated and stored as previously described. On this clone: The target of this receptor is not known. Per-base quality was not reported, and no clone a single base away is much larger than it.

This receptor was identified in a man aged 50 to 60 with urothelial cancer. This specimen was PBMCs, taken around atezolizumab (anti-PD-L1) treatment.

The bases read TGTGCCAGCACCTGGGTAGGCCGGGGACAGGGCGAGCAGTACTTC. This sequence encodes CASTWVGRGQGEQYF. The chain couples TRBV27 to TRBJ2-7, with 9 bases aligning to TRBD1. The CDR3 holds 15 amino acids from the cysteine to the phenylalanine. Only CDR3 DNA remains: 45 bases, in frame from the first base. V and J are trimmed by 7 bases and 6 bases, and the gene matches miss 13 bases of the junction. In the germline V gene (reference sequence), CDR1 corresponds to MNHEY and CDR2 to SMNVEV.